This paragraph reports one T cell receptor beta chain. The clone's antigen remains unknown. No qualities accompany the bases; no much larger clone lies one base away. Library construction relied on RT-PCR. The reads were generated on a NextSeq 550. TCRdb trimmed the raw reads at Q25, called clones with MiXCR and kept productive beta chains. CDR3 protein sequences are deduplicated, and each keeps its most common genes and DNA. The sample contains about 74,000 distinct CDR3 sequences, about 25% of them found a single time. About 26% of the sample goes to the ten largest clones. This sample was taken from a study of patients and donors after allogeneic stem cell transplantation (TCRdb year 2020). For CDR1 and CDR2, the germline V gene (reference sequence) lists MNHNY and SVGAGI. The junction carries 11 bases between V and J, which are trimmed by 5 bases and 0 bases respectively. The CDR3 contains 14 residues, cysteine and phenylalanine counted. The entry retains the CDR3 DNA only, 42 bases that are in frame from base 1.

The TCR sequence derives from a human donor who was either an allogeneic HSCT recipient or a stem cell or donor lymphocyte infusion donor (not recorded which). It is not recorded whose cells these are; they may come from a transplant donor. The source material was blood, either unsorted or a sorted T cell fraction (not recorded which). The chain is encoded by TRBV6-6 joined to TRBJ2-7; the D gene is perhaps TRBD1 or TRBD2, as each covers 5 bases. CDR3 loop: CASSAGTYSYEQYF. The nucleotides read TGTGCCAGCAGTGCCGGGACGTACTCCTACGAGCAGTACTTC.